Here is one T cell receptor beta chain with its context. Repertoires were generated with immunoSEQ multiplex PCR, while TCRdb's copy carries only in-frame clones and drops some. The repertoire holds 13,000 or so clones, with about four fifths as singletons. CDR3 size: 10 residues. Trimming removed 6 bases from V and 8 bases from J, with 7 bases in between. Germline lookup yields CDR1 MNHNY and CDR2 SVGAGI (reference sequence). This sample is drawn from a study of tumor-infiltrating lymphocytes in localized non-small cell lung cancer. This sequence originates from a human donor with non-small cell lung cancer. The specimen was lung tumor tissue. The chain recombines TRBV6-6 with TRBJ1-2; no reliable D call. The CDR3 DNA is TGTGCCAGCAGCGCCGAGGGCTACACCTTC. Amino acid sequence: CASSAEGYTF.